This TCR beta chain stems from a study of OX40 agonist ivuxolimab in advanced cancers. CDR3 length equals 12 residues. The ends were cut back, 7 bases at V and 10 bases at J, with 13 bases in the middle. The germline gives CDR1 LNHDA, CDR2 SQIVND (reference sequence). Study-wide results and caveats: With doses of 0.1-3.0 mg/kg, partial responders showed among the lowest clonal expansion.

This clone was seen only a few times. Its antigen is not identified. Sequencing used immunoSEQ multiplex PCR; TCRdb keeps in-frame clones, though not all of them. The data contain around 80,000 clones, more than 75% of them singletons. Source: CD4+ or CD8+ T cells sorted from blood, taken in a trial of the OX40 agonist ivuxolimab. This receptor was identified in an adult with an advanced solid tumor such as melanoma, head and neck, liver or kidney cancer. The gene calls are TRBV19 and TRBJ1-4; D perhaps matches TRBD1 (6 bases). The CDR3 DNA reads TGTGCCAGTATTTCAACAGGGAGAAAACTGTTTTTT. This codes for CASISTGRKLFF.